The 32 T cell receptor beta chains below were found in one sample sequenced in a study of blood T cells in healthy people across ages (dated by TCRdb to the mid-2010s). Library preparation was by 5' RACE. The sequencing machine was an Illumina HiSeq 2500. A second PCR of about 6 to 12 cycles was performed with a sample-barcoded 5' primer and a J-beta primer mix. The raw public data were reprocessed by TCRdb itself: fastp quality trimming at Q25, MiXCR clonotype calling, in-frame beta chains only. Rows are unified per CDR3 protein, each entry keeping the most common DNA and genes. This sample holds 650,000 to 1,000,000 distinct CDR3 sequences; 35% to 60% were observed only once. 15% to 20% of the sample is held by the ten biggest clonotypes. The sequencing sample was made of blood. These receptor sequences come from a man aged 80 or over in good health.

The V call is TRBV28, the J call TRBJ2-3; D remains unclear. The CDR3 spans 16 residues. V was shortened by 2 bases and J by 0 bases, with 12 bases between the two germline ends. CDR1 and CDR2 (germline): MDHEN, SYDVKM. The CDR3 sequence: CASSLPAPASTDTQYF. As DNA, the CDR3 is TGTGCCAGCAGTTTACCGGCGCCGGCTAGCACAGATACGCAGTATTTT.

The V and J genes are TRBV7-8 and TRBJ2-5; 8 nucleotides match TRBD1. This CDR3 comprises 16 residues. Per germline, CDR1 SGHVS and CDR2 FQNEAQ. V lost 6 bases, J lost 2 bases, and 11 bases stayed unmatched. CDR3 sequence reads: CASRQNPGQAQETQYF. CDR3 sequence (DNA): TGTGCCAGCAGACAGAACCCGGGACAGGCACAAGAGACCCAGTACTTC. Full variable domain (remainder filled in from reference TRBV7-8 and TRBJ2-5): GAGVSQSPRYKVAKRGQDVALRCDPISGHVSLFWYQQALGQGPEFLTYFQNEAQLDKSGLPSDRFFAERPEGSVSTLKIQRTQQEDSAVYLCASRQNPGQAQETQYFGPGTRLLVL.

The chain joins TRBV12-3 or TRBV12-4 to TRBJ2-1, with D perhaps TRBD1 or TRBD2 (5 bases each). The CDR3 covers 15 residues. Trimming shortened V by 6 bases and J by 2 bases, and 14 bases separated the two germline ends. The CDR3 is CASSRDGKTYNEQFF. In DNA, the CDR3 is TGTGCCAGCAGCCGGGACGGAAAAACCTACAATGAGCAGTTCTTC.

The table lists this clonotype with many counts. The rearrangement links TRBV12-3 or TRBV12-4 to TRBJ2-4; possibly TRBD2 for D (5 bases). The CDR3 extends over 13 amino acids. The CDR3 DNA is TGTGCGACCCAGAGGGAGTGGGAAAACATTCAGTACTTC. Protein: CATQREWENIQYF.

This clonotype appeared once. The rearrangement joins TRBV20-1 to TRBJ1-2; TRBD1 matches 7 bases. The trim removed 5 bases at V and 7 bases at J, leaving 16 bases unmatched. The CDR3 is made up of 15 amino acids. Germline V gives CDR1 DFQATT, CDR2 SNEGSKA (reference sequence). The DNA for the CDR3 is TGCAGTGCTCGTCGCGCCAACTCCGGGACAGTTGGCTACACCTTC. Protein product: CSARRANSGTVGYTF.

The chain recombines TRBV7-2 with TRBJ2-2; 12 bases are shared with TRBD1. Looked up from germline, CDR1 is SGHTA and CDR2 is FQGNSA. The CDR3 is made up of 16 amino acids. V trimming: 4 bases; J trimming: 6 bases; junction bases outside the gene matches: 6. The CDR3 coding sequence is TGTGCCAGCAGCTACGGGACAGGGGGCGCCGCCGGGGAGCTGTTTTTT. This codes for CASSYGTGGAAGELFF.

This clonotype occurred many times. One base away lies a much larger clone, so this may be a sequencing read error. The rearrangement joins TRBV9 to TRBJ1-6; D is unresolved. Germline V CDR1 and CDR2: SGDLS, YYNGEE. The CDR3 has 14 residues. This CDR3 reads CASSADPPRSPPHF. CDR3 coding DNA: TGTGCCAGCAGCGCAGACCCACCTCGTTCACCCCCCCACTTT.

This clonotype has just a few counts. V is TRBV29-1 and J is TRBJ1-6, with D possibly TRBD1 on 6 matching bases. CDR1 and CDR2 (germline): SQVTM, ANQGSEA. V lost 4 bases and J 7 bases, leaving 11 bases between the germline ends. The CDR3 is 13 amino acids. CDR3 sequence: CSVAGARNSPLHF. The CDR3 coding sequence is TGCAGCGTTGCAGGGGCGCGGAATTCACCCCTCCACTTT.

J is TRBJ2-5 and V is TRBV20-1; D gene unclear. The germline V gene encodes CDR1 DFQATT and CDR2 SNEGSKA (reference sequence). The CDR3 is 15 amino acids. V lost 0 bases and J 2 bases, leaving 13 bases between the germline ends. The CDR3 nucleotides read TGCAGTGCTAGAGATTGGAGAAGGGAACAAGAGACCCAGTACTTC. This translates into CSARDWRREQETQYF.

The CDR3 bases are TGTGCCAGCAGCGTAGTACCAGCGGGAGAGACCCAGTACTTC. It specifies CASSVVPAGETQYF. The chain is built from TRBV9 and TRBJ2-5; tentatively, D is TRBD2 (6 bases). Germline loops: CDR1 SGDLS, CDR2 YYNGEE. This CDR3 contains 14 residues. V lost 0 bases and J 4 bases, leaving 10 bases between the germline ends.

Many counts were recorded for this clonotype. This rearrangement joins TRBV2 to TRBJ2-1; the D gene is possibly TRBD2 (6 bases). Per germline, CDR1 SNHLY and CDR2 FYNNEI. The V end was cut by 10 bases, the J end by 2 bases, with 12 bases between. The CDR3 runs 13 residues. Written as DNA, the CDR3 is TGTGCCACCGGGACGGGGGCCTACAATGAGCAGTTCTTC. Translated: CATGTGAYNEQFF.

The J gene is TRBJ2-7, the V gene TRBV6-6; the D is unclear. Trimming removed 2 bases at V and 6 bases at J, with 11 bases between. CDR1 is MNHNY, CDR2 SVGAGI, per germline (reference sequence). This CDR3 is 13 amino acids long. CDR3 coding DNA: TGTGCCAGCAGTTACGACACCTTAGGCGAGCAGTACTTC. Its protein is CASSYDTLGEQYF.

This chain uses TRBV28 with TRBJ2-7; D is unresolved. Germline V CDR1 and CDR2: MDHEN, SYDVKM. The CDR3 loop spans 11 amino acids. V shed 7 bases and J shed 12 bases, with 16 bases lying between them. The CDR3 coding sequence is TGTGCCAGCACCCCCCAATGGGTCCTGTACTTC. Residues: CASTPQWVLYF. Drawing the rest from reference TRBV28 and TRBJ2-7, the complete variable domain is DVKVTQSSRYLVKRTGEKVFLECVQDMDHENMFWYRQDPGLGLRLIYFSYDVKMKEKGDIPEGYSVSREKKERFSLILESASTNQTSMYLCASTPQWVLYFGPGTRLTVT.

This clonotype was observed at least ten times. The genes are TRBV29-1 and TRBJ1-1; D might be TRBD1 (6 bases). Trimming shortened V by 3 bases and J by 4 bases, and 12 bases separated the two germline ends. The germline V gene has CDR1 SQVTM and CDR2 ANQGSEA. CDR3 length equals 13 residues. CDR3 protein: CSVETGGGTEAFF. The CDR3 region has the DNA TGCAGCGTTGAGACAGGCGGAGGCACTGAAGCTTTCTTT.

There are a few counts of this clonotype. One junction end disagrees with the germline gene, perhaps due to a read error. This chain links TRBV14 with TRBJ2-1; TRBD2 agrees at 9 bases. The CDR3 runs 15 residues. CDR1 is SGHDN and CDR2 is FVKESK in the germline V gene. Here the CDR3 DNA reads TGTGCCAGCAGCAAAGAGGCTAGCGGGAAGAATGAGCAGTTCTTC. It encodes CASSKEASGKNEQFF.

This CDR3 reads CASSQTTLTDTQYF. DNA for the CDR3: TGTGCCAGCAGCCAGACTACCCTGACAGATACGCAGTATTTT. The chain links TRBV4-2 to TRBJ2-3; possibly TRBD2 for D (5 bases). V was clipped by 3 bases and J by 3 bases, with 10 bases between them. Germline CDR1 is LGHNA and CDR2 is YNFKEQ. This CDR3 has 14 residues.

In DNA form, the CDR3 reads TGCAGCGTCGGGACGGCGGCCCTAGGGAATGAGCAGTTCTTC. This encodes CSVGTAALGNEQFF. The chain recombines TRBV29-1 with TRBJ2-1, with D perhaps TRBD1 or TRBD2 (5 bases each). This CDR3 has 14 residues. Germline V lookup: CDR1 SQVTM, CDR2 ANQGSEA. The V and J ends lost 6 bases and 7 bases respectively, with 19 bases between them.

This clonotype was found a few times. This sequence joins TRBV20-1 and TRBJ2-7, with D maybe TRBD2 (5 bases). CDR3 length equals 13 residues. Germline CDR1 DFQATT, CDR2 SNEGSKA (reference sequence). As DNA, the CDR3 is TGCAGCTCGGGGTCACCGCCTGCCTACGAGCAGTACTTC. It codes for CSSGSPPAYEQYF.

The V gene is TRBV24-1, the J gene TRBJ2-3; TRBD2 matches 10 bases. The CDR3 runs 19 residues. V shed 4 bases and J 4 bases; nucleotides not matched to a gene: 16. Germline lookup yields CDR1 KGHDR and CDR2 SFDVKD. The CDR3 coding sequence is TGTGCCACCAGTGACGCCGGCGGTAGCGGGAGGCCGGGGCCAGATACGCAGTATTTT. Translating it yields CATSDAGGSGRPGPDTQYF.

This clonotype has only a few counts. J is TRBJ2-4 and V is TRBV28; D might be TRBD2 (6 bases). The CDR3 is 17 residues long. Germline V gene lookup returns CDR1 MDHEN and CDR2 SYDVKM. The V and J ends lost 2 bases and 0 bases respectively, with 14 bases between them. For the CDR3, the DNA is TGTGCCAGCAGTTTAGTCTCAGCGGGCGTAGCCAAAAACATTCAGTACTTC. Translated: CASSLVSAGVAKNIQYF.

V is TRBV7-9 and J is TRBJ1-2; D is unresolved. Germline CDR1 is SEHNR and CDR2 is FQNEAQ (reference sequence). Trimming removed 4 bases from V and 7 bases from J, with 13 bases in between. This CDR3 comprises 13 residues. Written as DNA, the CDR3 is TGTGCCAGCAGCTCAAGCGGAGCAGGTGGCTACACCTTC. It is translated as CASSSSGAGGYTF.

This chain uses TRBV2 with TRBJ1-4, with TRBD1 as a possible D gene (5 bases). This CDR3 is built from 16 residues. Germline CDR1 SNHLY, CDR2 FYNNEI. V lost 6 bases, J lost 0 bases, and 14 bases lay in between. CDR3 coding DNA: TGTGCCAGCAGGGCGGGGGGAAGGACAACTAATGAAAAACTGTTTTTT. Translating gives CASRAGGRTTNEKLFF.

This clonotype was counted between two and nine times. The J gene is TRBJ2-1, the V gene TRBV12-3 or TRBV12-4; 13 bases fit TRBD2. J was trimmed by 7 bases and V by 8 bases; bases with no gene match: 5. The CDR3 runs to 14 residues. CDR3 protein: CASETSGGGNEQFF. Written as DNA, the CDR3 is TGTGCCAGCGAAACTAGCGGGGGGGGGAATGAGCAGTTCTTC.

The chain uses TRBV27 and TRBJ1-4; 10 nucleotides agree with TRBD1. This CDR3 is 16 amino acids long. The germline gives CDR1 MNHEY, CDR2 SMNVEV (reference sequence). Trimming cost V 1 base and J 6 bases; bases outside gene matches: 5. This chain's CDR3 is CASSLYSGQGHEKLFF. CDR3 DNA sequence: TGTGCCAGCAGTTTATATTCGGGACAGGGGCATGAAAAACTGTTTTTT.

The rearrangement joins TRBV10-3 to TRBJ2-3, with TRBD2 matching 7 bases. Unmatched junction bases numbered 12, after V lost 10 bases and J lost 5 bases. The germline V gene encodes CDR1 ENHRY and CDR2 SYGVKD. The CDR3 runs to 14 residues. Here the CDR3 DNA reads TGTGCCACCAAACCGGGACTAATCGAAGATACGCAGTATTTT. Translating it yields CATKPGLIEDTQYF.

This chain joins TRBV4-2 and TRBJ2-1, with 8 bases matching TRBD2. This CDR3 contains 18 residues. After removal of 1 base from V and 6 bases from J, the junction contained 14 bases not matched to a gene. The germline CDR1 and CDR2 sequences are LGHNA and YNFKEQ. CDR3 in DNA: TGTGCCAGCAGCCAAGGGGGAGCGGCTAGCGGGTTCCTCAATGAGCAGTTCTTC. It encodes CASSQGGAASGFLNEQFF.

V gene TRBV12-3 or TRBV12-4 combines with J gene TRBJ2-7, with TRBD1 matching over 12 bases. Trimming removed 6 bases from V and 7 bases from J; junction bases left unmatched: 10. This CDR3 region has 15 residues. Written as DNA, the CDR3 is TGTGCCAGCAGGGATCCCGGGACAGGGGGCCGGGAGCAGTACTTC. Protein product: CASRDPGTGGREQYF.

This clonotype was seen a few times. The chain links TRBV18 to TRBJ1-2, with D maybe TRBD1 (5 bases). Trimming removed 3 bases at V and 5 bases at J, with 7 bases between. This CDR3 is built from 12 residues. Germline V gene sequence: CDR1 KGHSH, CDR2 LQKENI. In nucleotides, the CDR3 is TGTGCCAGCTCACCCGACAGATATGGCTACACCTTC. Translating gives CASSPDRYGYTF.

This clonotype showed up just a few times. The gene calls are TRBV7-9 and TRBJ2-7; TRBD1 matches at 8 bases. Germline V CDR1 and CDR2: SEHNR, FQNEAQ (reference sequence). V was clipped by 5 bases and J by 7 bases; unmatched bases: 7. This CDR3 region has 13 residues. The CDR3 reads CASSPTTGGEQYF. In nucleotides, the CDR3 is TGTGCCAGCAGCCCTACCACAGGGGGAGAGCAGTACTTC.

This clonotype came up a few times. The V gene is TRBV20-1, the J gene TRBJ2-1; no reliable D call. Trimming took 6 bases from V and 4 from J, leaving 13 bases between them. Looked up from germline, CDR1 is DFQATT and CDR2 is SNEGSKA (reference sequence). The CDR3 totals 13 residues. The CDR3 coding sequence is TGCAGTGCCCAGCCCAGGTCATACAATGAGCAGTTCTTC. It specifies CSAQPRSYNEQFF.

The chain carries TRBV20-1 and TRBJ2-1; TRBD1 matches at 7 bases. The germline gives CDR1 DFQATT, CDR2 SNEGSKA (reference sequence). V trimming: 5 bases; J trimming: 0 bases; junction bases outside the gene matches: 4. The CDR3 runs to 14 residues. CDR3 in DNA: TGCAGTGCTCAGACAGGGAGCTCCTACAATGAGCAGTTCTTC. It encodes CSAQTGSSYNEQFF.

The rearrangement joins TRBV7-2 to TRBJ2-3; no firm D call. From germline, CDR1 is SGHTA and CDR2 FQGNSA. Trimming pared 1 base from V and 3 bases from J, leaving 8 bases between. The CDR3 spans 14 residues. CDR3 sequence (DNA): TGTGCCAGCAGCTTAGAGGCTCCAACAGATACGCAGTATTTT. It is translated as CASSLEAPTDTQYF.